Listed here is a single T cell receptor (beta chain). As originally analysed: Using reference gene primer amplification, nucleated cell counts were estimated. Profiling relied on immunoSEQ multiplex PCR, and the TCRdb table lists in-frame clones only, not all of them. The DNA was the basis for D and trimming; V, J and clone size are from that table. The sample has approximately 150,000 clones, over 80% seen once. This sample was taken from a study of blood T cell repertoires in COVID-19. About the study: Samples of COVID-19 (acute and convalescent) were obtained from the United States, Italy and Spain. Nucleic acid was either cDNA or gDNA, and it came from T cells, B-cell-depleted T cells, or PBMCs.

Trimming shortened V by 1 base and J by 7 bases, and 10 bases separated the two germline ends. CDR3 length: 14 residues. Germline-derived CDR1 and CDR2 are LGHNA and YNFKEQ. Sequenced sample: peripheral blood. V and J are TRBV4-2 and TRBJ2-2; possibly TRBD1 for D (6 bases). The receptor comes from a woman aged 60-75 years who had recovered from COVID-19. Written as DNA, the CDR3 is TGTGCCAGCAGCCAAGTGGACAGCGTCGGGGAGCTGTTTTTT. Translating gives CASSQVDSVGELFF.